This entry describes one TCR beta chain. The CDR3 sequence is 17 residues long. V was pared by 3 bases and J by 2 bases, with 6 bases of the junction left unmatched. Germline lookup yields CDR1 LNHDA and CDR2 SQIVND (reference sequence). The data derive from a study of OX40 agonist ivuxolimab in advanced cancers. Some clones are missing from TCRdb's copy, which holds only in-frame ones; the method was immunoSEQ multiplex PCR. The sample carries about 28,000 clones, 84% recorded once. The source was CD4+ or CD8+ T cells sorted from blood, collected in a trial of the OX40 agonist ivuxolimab. The sequence derives from an adult with an advanced solid tumor such as melanoma, head and neck, liver or kidney cancer. The rearrangement uses TRBV19 and TRBJ2-7; 14 bases line up with TRBD2. The CDR3 reads CASSMGLAGDPPYEQYF. The DNA of the CDR3 is TGTGCCAGTAGTATGGGACTAGCGGGAGATCCTCCCTACGAGCAGTACTTC.